The clone carrying this TCR beta chain was detected once. Libraries were prepared by immunoSEQ multiplex PCR; TCRdb keeps only in-frame clonotypes and omits some of them. Of approximately 60,000 clones in the sample, approximately 86% were seen once. The data were obtained in a study of technical replicates of blood from a handful of donors. Sequenced: PBMCs. This TCR was recovered from a human donor in good health. Some clones in this sample may be carry-over from other donors' samples.

The DNA for the CDR3 is TGTGCCATCCCCGATGCGGGAGGGAACAATGAGCAGTTCTTC. Translating gives CAIPDAGGNNEQFF. V and J are TRBV7-9 and TRBJ2-1, with 9 bases identical to TRBD2. Germline-derived CDR1 and CDR2 are SEHNR and FQNEAQ (reference sequence). J lost 5 bases, V lost 10 bases, and 9 bases had no gene match. The CDR3 sequence is 14 residues long.